This T cell receptor (beta chain) is drawn from a study of blood T cell repertoires in COVID-19. In the study overall: COVID-19 samples, acute and convalescent, were from the United States, Italy and Spain. In each case, the material was cDNA or gDNA derived from T cells, B-cell-depleted T cells, or PBMCs.

Germline loops: CDR1 LNHDA, CDR2 SQIVND (reference sequence). The length of the CDR3 is 14 residues. V lost 8 bases and J lost 0, with 11 bases in between. Assay used: immunoSEQ multiplex PCR; TCRdb lists only in-frame clones, some missing. This table has about 210,000 clones, about 87% appearing once. The genes are TRBV19 and TRBJ1-5, with TRBD1 as a possible D gene (5 bases). Sequencing was performed on peripheral blood. The clonotype originates from a man between 70 and 80 years old with acute or convalescent COVID-19. The CDR3 DNA follows: TGTGCCAGTCAAGACAGATATAGCAATCAGCCCCAGCATTTT. This sequence encodes CASQDRYSNQPQHF.